This T cell receptor (beta chain) stems from a study of cytomegalovirus exposure and HLA in healthy donors. The overall study: Among approximately 390 genotyped donors, around 82% fell in the Caucasian-associated ancestry cluster.

As for the donors, each was a healthy bone marrow donor. After removal of 5 bases from V and 4 bases from J, the junction contained 3 bases not matched to a gene. The CDR3 is 13 amino acids. Germline values: CDR1 SNHLY, CDR2 FYNNEI. The PCR was carried out with 60 Vbeta primers and 13 Jbeta primers. As processed by the authors: In a later analysis, roughly 11 million of 60 million to 80 million unique beta chains occurred in at least two donors. Libraries were prepared by immunoSEQ multiplex PCR; TCRdb keeps only in-frame clonotypes and omits some of them. V and J calls and clone size are as listed in that table; D and trimming were resolved from the DNA. Listed are approximately 79,000 clones; 4.5% to 5% falls within the top ten. As concerns this clone: The antigen remains undetermined.

Study outcomes and limitations: Association with HLA alleles at 0.05 false discovery rate was found for 17,000 or so TCR beta sequences in a later analysis.

Source material: PBMCs. V usage is TRBV2 and J usage is TRBJ1-1; 8 bases align to TRBD1. This sequence originates from a man aged 35 to 55 in good health and CMV-seronegative. DNA of the CDR3: TGTGCCAGCAGTCTCGACAGGGGCACTGAAGCTTTCTTT. Protein: CASSLDRGTEAFF.